These T cell receptor beta chains were read from a single sample in a study of cytomegalovirus exposure and HLA in healthy donors. TCRdb's table, derived via immunoSEQ multiplex PCR, lists solely in-frame clones and lacks some. The profile shows about 140,000 clones, around 78% of them singletons. The sequencing input was PBMCs. Receptors originate from a young woman in good health and CMV-seropositive. Each CDR3 is given with its conserved first and last residue. The order of the fields is clone size, CDR3 length, V gene, D gene, CDR3 protein. The D gene is left open where the match is weak. Some rows mark clone size as missing; the rest say once, few, many or name a class of expanded clone.

.,15,TRBV19,.,CASSPRAGWGTEAFF
.,14,TRBV7-9,TRBD1,CASSSGQASYEQYF
once,13,TRBV19,TRBD1,CASSPGQVSEQYF
.,19,TRBV13,TRBD2,CASSLAFRASGEESYEQYF
.,14,TRBV12-5,.,CASGMAPGTGELFF
.,15,TRBV11-2,.,CASSLQKARLGEQYF
few,11,TRBV5-4,.,CASSRDRQQYF
.,15,TRBV19,TRBD1,CASRQGTVNTGELFF
.,15,TRBV27,TRBD2,CASSYQRGGGYEQYF
.,13,TRBV19,.,CASSRTPNQPQHF
.,17,TRBV4-2,TRBD2,CASSQDSASGGADEQFF
once,16,TRBV19,.,CASSIVGGRFQETQYF
.,16,TRBV7-6,.,CASSLTGSGRVDEQYF
.,15,TRBV27,.,CASSLTIAGPEEQFF
few,15,TRBV6-6,TRBD2,CASNYGRGGRGEQFF
.,15,TRBV7-9,.,CASSLVGATFNEQFF
.,13,TRBV6-5,.,CASSYSLGGDYTF
.,14,TRBV4-2,.,CASSQVVGTGELFF
.,14,TRBV2,TRBD2,CASKIGTSGETQYF
.,16,TRBV29-1,TRBD1,CSARLQGASTNEKLFF
.,15,TRBV6-5,.,CASSYYVGAHYGYTF
.,13,TRBV28,.,CASSFRLDNEQFF
.,15,TRBV10-1,.,CASSESRSYQETQYF
.,19,TRBV5-4,TRBD2,CASSLGTSGGVGGQETQYF
few,14,TRBV6-6,.,CASSYSSSSGGYTF
.,14,TRBV6-6,.,CASSYDLTAGVYTF
.,15,TRBV19,.,CASSPGGPPNNEQFF
.,17,TRBV5-1,TRBD2,CASSFSVRSSGGDTQYF
.,14,TRBV28,.,CASSFEGANSPLHF
.,19,TRBV9,TRBD2,CASSVDGSSGGSRTDTQYF
few,16,TRBV2,.,CATSRGRTHLNTEAFF
.,16,TRBV23-1,TRBD1,CASSQSGQGTYYEQYF
.,15,TRBV2,TRBD2,CASRGRLAGSYEQYF
.,13,TRBV7-8,.,CASRTGNQETQYF
.,14,TRBV30,TRBD1,CAWRYPGTGFEQYF
.,17,TRBV5-1,.,CASSLGGTGLKNEKLFF
.,15,TRBV19,.,CASRPGLEFGYGYTF
.,14,TRBV9,.,CASSVGGGLYEQYF
.,17,TRBV21-1,.,CASSKVNRGRSHSPLHF
.,15,TRBV5-1,TRBD2,CASSLGQRGKDTQYF
.,13,TRBV6-1,.,CASSLTGNTEAFF
.,15,TRBV6-5,.,CASSYSRFQGNTIYF
.,14,TRBV7-9,TRBD1,CASSFGQGDSPLHF